This T cell receptor beta chain was sequenced for a study of T cell responses to AZD1222 COVID-19 vaccine. TCRdb's copy holds only in-frame clones and misses some; the assay was immunoSEQ multiplex PCR. The profile shows about 110,000 clones, 90% to 95% of them singletons. This receptor was taken from an adult in good health. The source material was peripheral blood, sampled on day 0 of AZD1222 vaccination.

The CDR3 sequence: CASSFHRDRGNYGYTF. CDR3 nucleotides: TGTGCCAGCAGTTTCCACCGCGACAGGGGTAACTATGGCTACACCTTC. The chain is built from TRBV6-6 and TRBJ1-2; 8 nucleotides match TRBD1. Germline V CDR1 and CDR2: MNHNY, SVGAGI (reference sequence). This CDR3 is 16 amino acids long. V lost 4 bases to trimming and J lost 1 base; unmatched junction nucleotides: 8.